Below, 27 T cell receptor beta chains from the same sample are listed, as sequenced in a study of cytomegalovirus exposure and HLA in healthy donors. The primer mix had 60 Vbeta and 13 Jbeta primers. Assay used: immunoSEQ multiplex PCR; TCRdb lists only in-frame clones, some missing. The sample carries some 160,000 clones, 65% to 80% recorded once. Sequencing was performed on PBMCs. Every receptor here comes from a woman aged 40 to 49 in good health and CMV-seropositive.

The chain's CDR3 is CASSPSGGDSTDTQYF. For the CDR3, the DNA is TGTGCCAGCAGCCCCAGCGGGGGGGATAGCACAGATACGCAGTATTTT. The chain has TRBV7-3 and TRBJ2-3; 10 nucleotides line up with TRBD2. V lost 5 bases and J lost 0; bases outside the gene matches: 5. CDR1 and CDR2 from the germline V gene are SGHTA and FQGTGA. CDR3 length: 16 amino acids.

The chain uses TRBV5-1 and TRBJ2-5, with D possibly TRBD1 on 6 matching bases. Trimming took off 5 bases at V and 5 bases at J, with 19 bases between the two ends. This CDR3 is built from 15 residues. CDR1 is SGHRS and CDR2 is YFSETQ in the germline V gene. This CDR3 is CASSYQGHSEETQYF. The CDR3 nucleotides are TGCGCCAGCAGTTACCAGGGACATAGTGAGGAGACCCAGTACTTC.

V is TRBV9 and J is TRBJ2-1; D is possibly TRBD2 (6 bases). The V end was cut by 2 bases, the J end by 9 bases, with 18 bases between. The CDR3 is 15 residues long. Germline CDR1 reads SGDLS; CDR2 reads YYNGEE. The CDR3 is CASSVGGSLTGEQFF. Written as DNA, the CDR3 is TGTGCCAGCAGCGTTGGAGGGAGCCTTACGGGTGAGCAGTTCTTC.

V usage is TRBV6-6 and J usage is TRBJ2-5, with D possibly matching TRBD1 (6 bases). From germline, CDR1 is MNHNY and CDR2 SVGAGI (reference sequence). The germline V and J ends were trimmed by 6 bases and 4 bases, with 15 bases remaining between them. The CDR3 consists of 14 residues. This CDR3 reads CASRAQGGRETQYF. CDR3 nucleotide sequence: TGTGCCAGCAGGGCACAGGGTGGGAGAGAGACCCAGTACTTC.

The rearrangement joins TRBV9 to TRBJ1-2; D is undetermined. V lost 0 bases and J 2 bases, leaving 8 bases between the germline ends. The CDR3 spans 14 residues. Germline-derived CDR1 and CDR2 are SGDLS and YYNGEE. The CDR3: CASSVGRANYGYTF. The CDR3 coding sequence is TGTGCCAGCAGCGTAGGAAGAGCCAACTATGGCTACACCTTC.

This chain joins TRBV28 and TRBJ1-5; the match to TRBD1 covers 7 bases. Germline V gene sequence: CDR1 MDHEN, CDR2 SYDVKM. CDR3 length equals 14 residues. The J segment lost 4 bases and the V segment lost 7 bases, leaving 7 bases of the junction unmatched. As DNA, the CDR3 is TGTGCCAGCACCTGGGACAGCCCTAATCAGCCCCAGCATTTT. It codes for CASTWDSPNQPQHF.

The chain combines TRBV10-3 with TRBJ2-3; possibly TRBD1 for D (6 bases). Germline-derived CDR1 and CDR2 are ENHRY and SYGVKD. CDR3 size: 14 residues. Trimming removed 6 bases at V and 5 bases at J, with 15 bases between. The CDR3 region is CAISEVRGGDTQYF. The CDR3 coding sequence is TGTGCCATCAGCGAAGTTCGAGGGGGAGATACGCAGTATTTT.

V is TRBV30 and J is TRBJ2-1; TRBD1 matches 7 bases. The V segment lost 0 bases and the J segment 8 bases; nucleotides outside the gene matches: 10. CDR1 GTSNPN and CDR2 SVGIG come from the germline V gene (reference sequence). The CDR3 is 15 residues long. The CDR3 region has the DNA TGTGCCTGGAGTGTACTTTTAAGGGGGCGCTATGAGCAGTTCTTC. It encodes CAWSVLLRGRYEQFF.

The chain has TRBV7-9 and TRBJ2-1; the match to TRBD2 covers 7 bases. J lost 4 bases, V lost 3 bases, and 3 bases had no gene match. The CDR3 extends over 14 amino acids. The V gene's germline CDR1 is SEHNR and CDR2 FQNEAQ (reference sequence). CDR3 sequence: CASSFRGEYNEQFF. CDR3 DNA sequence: TGTGCCAGCAGCTTCCGGGGGGAATACAATGAGCAGTTCTTC.

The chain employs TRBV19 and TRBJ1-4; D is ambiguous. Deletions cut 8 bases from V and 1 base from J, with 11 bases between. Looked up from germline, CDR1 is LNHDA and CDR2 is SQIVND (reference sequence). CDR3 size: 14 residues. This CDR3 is CASHLTGTNEKLFF. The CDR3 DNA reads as TGTGCCAGTCATTTAACGGGAACTAATGAAAAACTGTTTTTT.

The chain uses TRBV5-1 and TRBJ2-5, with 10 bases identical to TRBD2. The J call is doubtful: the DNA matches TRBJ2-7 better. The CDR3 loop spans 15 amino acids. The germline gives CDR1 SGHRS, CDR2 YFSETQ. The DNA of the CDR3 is TGCGCCAGCAGCCCCGGACTAGCGGTCTCCTACGAGCAGTACTTC. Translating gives CASSPGLAVSYEQYF.

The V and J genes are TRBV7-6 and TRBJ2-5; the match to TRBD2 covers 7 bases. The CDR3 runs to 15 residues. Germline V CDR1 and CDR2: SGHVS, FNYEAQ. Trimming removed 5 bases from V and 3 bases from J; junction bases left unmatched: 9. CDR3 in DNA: TGTGCCAGCAGCCAACTGACTAGCTTGGAAGAGACCCAGTACTTC. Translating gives CASSQLTSLEETQYF.

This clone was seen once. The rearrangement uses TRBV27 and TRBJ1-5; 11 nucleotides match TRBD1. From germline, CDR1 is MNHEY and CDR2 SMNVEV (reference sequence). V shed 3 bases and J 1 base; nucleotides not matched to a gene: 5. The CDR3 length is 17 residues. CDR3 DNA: TGTGCCAGCAGTTTGATGGGACAGGGGGTGAGCAATCAGCCCCAGCATTTT. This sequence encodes CASSLMGQGVSNQPQHF.

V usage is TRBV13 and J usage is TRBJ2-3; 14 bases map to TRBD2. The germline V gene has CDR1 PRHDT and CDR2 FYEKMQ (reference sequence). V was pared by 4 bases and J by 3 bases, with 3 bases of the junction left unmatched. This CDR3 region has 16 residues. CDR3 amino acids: CASSSRTSGGTDTQYF. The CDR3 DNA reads TGTGCCAGCAGCTCAAGGACTAGCGGGGGGACAGATACGCAGTATTTT.

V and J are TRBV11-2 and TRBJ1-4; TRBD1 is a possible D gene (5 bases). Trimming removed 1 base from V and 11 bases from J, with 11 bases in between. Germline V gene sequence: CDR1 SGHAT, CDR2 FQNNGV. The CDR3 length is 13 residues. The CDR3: CASSLVPGGKLFF. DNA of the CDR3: TGTGCCAGCAGCTTAGTACCCGGGGGGAAACTGTTTTTT.

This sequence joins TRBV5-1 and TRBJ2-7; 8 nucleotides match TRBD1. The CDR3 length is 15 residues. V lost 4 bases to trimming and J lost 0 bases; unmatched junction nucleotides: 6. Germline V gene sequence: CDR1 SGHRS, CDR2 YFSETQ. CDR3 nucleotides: TGCGCCAGCAGCGGGTGGGGGACAGGCTCCTACGAGCAGTACTTC. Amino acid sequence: CASSGWGTGSYEQYF.

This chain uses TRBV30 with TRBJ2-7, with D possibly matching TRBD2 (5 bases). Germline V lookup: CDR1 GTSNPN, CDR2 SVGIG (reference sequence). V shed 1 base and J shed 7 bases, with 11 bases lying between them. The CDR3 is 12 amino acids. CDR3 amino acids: CAWSAPGMEQYF. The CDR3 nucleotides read TGTGCCTGGAGTGCGCCGGGGATGGAGCAGTACTTC.

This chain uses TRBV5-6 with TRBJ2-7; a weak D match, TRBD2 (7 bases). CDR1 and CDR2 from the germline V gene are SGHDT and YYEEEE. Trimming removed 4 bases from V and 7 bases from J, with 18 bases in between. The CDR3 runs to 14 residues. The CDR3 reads CASSHGGAGGEQYF. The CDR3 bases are TGTGCCAGCAGCCATGGGGGGGCCGGGGGGGAGCAGTACTTC. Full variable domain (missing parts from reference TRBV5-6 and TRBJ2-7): DAGVTQSPTHLIKTRGQQVTLRCSPKSGHDTVSWYQQALGQGPQFIFQYYEEEERQRGNFPDRFSGHQFPNYSSELNVNALLLGDSALYLCASSHGGAGGEQYFGPGTRLTVT.

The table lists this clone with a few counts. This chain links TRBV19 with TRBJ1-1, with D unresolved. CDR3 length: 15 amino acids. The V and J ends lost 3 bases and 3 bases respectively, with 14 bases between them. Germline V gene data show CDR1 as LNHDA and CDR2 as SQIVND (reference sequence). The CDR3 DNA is TGTGCCAGTAGTATCGGGAGTGTGTCGCACACTGAAGCTTTCTTT. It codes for CASSIGSVSHTEAFF.

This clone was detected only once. CDR3 amino acids: CASSSDRDYPRETQYF. In DNA, the CDR3 is TGTGCCAGCAGCTCCGACCGGGACTACCCTAGGGAGACCCAGTACTTC. This rearrangement joins TRBV9 to TRBJ2-5, with TRBD2 matching over 7 bases. Germline CDR1 SGDLS, CDR2 YYNGEE. The junction had 14 bases not matched to a gene; V was cut back by 4 bases and J by 5 bases. The CDR3 is made up of 16 amino acids.

CDR3: CASSEDAIFGTHTDTQYF. In DNA form, the CDR3 reads TGTGCCAGCAGTGAAGACGCGATTTTTGGGACACACACAGATACGCAGTATTTT. The chain uses TRBV2 and TRBJ2-3; perhaps TRBD1 as D (6 bases). The CDR3 runs 18 residues. Germline loops: CDR1 SNHLY, CDR2 FYNNEI. The V end lost 1 base, the J end lost 2 bases, and 19 bases lay between the germline ends.

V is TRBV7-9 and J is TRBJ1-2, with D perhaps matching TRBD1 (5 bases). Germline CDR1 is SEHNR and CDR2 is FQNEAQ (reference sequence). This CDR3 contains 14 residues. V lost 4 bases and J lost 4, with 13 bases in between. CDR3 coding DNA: TGTGCCAGCAGCTCCTTGGGGGGTACCTATGGCTACACCTTC. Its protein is CASSSLGGTYGYTF. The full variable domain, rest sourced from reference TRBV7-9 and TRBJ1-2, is DTGVSQNPRHKITKRGQNVTFRCDPISEHNRLYWYRQTLGQGPEFLTYFQNEAQLEKSRLLSDRFSAERPKGSFSTLEIQRTEQGDSAMYLCASSSLGGTYGYTFGSGTRLTVV.

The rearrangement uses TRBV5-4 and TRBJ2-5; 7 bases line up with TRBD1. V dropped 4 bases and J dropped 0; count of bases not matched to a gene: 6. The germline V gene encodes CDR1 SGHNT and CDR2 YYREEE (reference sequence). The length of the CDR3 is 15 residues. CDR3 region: CASSKVQGYQETQYF. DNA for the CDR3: TGTGCCAGCAGCAAAGTACAGGGGTACCAAGAGACCCAGTACTTC.

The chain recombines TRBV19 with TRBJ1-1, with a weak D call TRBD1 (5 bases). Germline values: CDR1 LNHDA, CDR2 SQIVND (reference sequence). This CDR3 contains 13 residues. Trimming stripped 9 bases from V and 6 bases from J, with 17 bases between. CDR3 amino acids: CASVRLGRPEAFF. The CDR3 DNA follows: TGTGCCAGCGTGAGGCTGGGGCGGCCTGAAGCTTTCTTT.

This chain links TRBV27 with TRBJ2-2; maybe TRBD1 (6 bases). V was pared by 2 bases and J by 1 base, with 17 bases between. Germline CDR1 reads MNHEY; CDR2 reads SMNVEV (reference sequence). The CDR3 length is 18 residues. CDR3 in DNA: TGTGCCAGCAGTTTAACCAATACTACAGGGTTGAACACCGGGGAGCTGTTTTTT. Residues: CASSLTNTTGLNTGELFF.

The chain's CDR3 is CASSEGQGEKRSSYTF. The CDR3 nucleotides read TGCGCCAGCAGTGAGGGACAGGGAGAAAAGCGCTCGTCCTACACCTTC. This chain links TRBV10-1 with TRBJ1-2; TRBD1 matches at 8 bases. The germline V gene has CDR1 WNHNN and CDR2 SYGVQD (reference sequence). The ends lost 2 bases at V and 10 bases at J; junction bases unmatched: 15. The CDR3 consists of 16 residues.

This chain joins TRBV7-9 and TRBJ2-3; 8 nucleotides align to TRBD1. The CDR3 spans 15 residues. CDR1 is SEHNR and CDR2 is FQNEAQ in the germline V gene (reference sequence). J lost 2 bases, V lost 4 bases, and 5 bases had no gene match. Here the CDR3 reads CASSSTGGYTDTQYF. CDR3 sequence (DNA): TGTGCCAGCAGCTCAACAGGGGGGTACACAGATACGCAGTATTTT.